The clone carrying this TCR beta chain was observed a single time. The antigen is undetermined. Sequenced by immunoSEQ multiplex PCR; TCRdb stores in-frame clones only, minus some. The table has about 44,000 clones, 95% to 96% seen once. The V gene's germline CDR1 is SGHTA and CDR2 FQGNSA. V lost 3 bases and J 3 bases, leaving 9 bases between the germline ends. The CDR3 has 13 residues. These data originate in a study of Tregs in tolerant kidney transplant recipients. General study points: Expanding Tregs on activated donor B cells appeared to best identify donor-specific TCRbeta clones.

This TCR was sampled from a human donor in good health. The specimen was Tregs from blood cultured with allogeneic cells. The chain joins TRBV7-2 to TRBJ2-7; no definite D call. CDR3 in DNA: TGTGCCAGCAGCTTCGCAAGAAGCTACGAGCAGTACTTC. Translation: CASSFARSYEQYF.